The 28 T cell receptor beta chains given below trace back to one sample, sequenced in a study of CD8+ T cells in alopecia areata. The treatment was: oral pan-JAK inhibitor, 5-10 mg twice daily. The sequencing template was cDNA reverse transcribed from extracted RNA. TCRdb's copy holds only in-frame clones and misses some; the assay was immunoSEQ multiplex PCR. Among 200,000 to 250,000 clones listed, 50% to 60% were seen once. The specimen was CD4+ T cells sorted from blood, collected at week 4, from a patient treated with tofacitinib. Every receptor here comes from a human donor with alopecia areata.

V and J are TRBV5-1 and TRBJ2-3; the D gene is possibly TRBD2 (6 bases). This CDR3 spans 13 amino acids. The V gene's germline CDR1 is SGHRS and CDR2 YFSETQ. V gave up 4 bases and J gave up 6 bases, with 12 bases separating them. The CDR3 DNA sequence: TGCGCCAGCAGCGCGGGACCTGAGGATACGCAGTATTTT. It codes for CASSAGPEDTQYF.

The CDR3 spells CASSLGGGVGPQHF. The CDR3 DNA reads TGTGCCAGCAGCTTAGGCGGGGGAGTGGGGCCCCAGCATTTT. The gene calls are TRBV11-3 and TRBJ1-5, with D maybe TRBD1 (5 bases). V gave up 1 base and J gave up 9 bases, with 13 bases separating them. Germline assignment: CDR1 SGHNT and CDR2 YENEEA. The CDR3 has 14 amino acids. Full variable domain (missing parts from reference TRBV11-3 and TRBJ1-5): EAGVVQSPRYKIIEKKQPVAFWCNPISGHNTLYWYLQNLGQGPELLIRYENEEAVDDSQLPKDRFSAERLKGVDSTLKIQPAELGDSAVYLCASSLGGGVGPQHFGDGTRLSIL.

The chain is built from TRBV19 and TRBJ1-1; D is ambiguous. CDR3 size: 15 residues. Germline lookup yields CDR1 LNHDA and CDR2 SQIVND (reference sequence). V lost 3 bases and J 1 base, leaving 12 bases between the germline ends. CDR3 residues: CASSIDSKRNTEAFF. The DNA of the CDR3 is TGTGCCAGTAGTATTGATTCCAAAAGGAACACTGAAGCTTTCTTT.

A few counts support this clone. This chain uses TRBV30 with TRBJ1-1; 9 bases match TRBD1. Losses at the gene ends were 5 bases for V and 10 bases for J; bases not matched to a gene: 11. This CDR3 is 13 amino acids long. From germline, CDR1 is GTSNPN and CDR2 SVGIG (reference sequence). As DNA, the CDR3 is TGTGCCTGGTGCCGGGACAGGGCTTCGCGAGCTTTCTTT. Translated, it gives CAWCRDRASRAFF.

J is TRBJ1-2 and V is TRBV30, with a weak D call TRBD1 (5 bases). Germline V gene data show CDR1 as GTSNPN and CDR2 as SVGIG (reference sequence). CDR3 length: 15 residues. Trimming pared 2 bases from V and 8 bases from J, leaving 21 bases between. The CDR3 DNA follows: TGTGCCTGGAGTTGGGGCCAAGGCGGGCCTTGGGGCTACACCTTC. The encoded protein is CAWSWGQGGPWGYTF.

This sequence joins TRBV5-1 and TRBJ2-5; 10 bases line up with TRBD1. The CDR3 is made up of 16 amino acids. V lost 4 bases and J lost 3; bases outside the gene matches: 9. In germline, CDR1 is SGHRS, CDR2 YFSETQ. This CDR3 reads CASSRDRGILEETQYF. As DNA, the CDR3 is TGCGCCAGCAGCCGGGACAGGGGCATTTTGGAAGAGACCCAGTACTTC. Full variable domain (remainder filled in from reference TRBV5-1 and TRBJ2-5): KAGVTQTPRYLIKTRGQQVTLSCSPISGHRSVSWYQQTPGQGLQFLFEYFSETQRNKGNFPGRFSGRQFSNSRSEMNVSTLELGDSALYLCASSRDRGILEETQYFGPGTRLLVL.

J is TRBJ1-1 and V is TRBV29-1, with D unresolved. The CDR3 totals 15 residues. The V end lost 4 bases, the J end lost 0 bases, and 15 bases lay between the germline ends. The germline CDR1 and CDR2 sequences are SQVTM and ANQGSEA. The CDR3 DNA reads TGCAGCGTTGTGTATAATAGGAGGGTGAACACTGAAGCTTTCTTT. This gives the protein CSVVYNRRVNTEAFF.

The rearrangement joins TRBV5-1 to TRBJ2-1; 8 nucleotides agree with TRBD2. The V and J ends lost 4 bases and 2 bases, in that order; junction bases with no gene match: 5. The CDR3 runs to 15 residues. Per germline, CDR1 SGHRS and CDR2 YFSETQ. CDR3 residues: CASSPTSGTYNEQFF. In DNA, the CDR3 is TGCGCCAGCAGCCCCACTAGCGGTACCTACAATGAGCAGTTCTTC.

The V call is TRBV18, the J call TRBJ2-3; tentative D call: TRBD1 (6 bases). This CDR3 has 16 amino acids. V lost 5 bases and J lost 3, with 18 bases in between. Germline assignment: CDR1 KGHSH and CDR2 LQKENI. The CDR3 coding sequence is TGTGCCAGCTCAAAGACACAGGGTCTGGAGACAGATACGCAGTATTTT. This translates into CASSKTQGLETDTQYF.

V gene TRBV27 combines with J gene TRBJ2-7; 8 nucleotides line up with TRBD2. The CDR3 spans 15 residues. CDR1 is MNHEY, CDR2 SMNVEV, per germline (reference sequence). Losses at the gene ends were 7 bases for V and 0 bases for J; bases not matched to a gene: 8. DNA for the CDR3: TGTGCCAGCACCAAGAGCGGGGGTGGCTCCTACGAGCAGTACTTC. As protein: CASTKSGGGSYEQYF.

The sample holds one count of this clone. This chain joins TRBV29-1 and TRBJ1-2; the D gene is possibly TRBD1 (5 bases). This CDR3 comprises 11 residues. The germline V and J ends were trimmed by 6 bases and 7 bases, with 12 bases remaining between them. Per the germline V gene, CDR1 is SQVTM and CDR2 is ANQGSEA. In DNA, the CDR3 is TGCAGCGTCGGACCCCAGGGTGGCTACACCTTC. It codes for CSVGPQGGYTF. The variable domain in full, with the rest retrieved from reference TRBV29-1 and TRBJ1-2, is SAVISQKPSRDICQRGTSLTIQCQVDSQVTMMFWYRQQPGQSLTLIATANQGSEATYESGFVIDKFPISRPNLTFSTLTVSNMSPEDSSIYLCSVGPQGGYTFGSGTRLTVV.

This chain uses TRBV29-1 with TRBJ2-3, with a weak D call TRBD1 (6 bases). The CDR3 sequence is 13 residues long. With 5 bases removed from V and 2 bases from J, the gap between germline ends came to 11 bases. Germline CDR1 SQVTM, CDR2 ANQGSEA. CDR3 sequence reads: CSVSGVITDTQYF. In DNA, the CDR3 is TGCAGCGTTTCAGGGGTCATCACAGATACGCAGTATTTT.

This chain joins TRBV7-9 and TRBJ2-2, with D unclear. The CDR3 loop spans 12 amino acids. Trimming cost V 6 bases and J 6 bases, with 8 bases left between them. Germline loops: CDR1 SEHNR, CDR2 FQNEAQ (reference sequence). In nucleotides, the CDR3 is TGTGCCAGCAGAGTAGACCCCGGGGAGCTGTTTTTT. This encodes CASRVDPGELFF.

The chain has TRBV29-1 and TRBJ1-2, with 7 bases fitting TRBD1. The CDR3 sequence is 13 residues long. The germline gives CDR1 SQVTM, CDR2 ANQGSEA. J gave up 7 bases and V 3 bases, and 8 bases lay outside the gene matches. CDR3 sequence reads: CSVDSQGVGGYTF. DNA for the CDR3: TGCAGCGTTGATTCTCAGGGGGTTGGTGGCTACACCTTC.

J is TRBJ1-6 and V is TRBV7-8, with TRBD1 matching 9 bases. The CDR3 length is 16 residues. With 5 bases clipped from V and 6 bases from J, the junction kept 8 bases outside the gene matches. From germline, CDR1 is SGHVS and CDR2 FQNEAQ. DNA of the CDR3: TGTGCCAGCAGCCTTCACCGGGACAGGGTTAATTCACCCCTCCACTTT. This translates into CASSLHRDRVNSPLHF. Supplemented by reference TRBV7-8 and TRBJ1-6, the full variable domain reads GAGVSQSPRYKVAKRGQDVALRCDPISGHVSLFWYQQALGQGPEFLTYFQNEAQLDKSGLPSDRFFAERPEGSVSTLKIQRTQQEDSAVYLCASSLHRDRVNSPLHFGNGTRLTVT.

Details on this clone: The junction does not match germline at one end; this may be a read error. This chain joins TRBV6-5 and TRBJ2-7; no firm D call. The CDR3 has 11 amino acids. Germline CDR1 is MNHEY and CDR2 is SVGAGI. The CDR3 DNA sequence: TGTGCCAGCCATAACGGCTACGGGCAGTACTTC. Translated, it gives CASHNGYGQYF.

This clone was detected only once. DNA for the CDR3: TGCGCCAGCAGCCCCAATCGACAGCCCGGTGAGACCCAGTACTTC. Protein: CASSPNRQPGETQYF. The chain couples TRBV4-3 to TRBJ2-5; tentatively, D is TRBD1 (5 bases). V was shortened by 4 bases and J by 5 bases, with 17 bases between the two germline ends. CDR3 size: 15 residues. From germline, CDR1 is LGHNA and CDR2 YSLEER.

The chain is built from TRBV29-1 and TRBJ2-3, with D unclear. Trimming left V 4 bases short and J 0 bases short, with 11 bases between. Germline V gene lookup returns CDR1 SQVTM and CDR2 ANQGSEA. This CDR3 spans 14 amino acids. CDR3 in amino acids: CSVARPPSTDTQYF. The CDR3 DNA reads TGCAGCGTTGCCAGGCCCCCAAGCACAGATACGCAGTATTTT.

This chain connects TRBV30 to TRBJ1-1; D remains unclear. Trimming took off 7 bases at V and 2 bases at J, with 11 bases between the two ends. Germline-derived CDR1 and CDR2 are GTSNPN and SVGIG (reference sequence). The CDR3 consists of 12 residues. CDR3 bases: TGTGCCTTCGACTATGCTAACACTGAAGCTTTCTTT. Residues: CAFDYANTEAFF.

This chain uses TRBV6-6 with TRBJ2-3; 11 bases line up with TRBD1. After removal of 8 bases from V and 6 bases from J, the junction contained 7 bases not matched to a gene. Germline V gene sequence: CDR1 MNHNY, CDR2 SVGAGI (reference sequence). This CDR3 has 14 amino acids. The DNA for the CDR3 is TGTGCCAGCTCCGGACAGGGGGCATCGGATACGCAGTATTTT. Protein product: CASSGQGASDTQYF.

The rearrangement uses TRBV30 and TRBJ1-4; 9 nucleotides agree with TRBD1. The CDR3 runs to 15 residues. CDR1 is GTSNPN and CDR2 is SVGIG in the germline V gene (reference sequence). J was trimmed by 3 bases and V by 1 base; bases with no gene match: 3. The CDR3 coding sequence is TGTGCCTGGAGTGAGAGACAGGGGGCTAATGAAAAACTGTTTTTT. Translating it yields CAWSERQGANEKLFF.

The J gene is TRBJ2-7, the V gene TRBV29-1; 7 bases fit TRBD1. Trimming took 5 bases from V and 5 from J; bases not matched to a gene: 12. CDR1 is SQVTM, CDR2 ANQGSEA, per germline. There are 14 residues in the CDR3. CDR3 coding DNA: TGCAGCGTTTACACCACAGGGGCCGGGCACGAGCAGTACTTC. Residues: CSVYTTGAGHEQYF.

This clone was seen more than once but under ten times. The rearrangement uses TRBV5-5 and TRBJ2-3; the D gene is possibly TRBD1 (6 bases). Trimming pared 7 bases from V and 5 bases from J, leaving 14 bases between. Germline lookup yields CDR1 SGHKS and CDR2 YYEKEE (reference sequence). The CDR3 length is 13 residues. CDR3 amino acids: CASVRDTEDTQYF. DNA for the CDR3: TGTGCCAGCGTCCGGGACACGGAAGATACGCAGTATTTT.

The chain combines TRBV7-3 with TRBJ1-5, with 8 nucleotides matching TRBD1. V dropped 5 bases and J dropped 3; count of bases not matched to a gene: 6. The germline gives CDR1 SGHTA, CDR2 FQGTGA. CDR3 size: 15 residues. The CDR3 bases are TGTGCCAGCAGCCCGACAGGGGAAGTCAATCAGCCCCAGCATTTT. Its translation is CASSPTGEVNQPQHF.

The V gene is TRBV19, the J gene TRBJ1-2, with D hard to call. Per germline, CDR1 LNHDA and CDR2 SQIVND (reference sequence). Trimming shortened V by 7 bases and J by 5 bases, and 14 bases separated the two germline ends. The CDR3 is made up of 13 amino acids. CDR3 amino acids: CASKANGLYGYTF. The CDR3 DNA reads TGTGCCAGTAAGGCAAACGGACTTTATGGCTACACCTTC.

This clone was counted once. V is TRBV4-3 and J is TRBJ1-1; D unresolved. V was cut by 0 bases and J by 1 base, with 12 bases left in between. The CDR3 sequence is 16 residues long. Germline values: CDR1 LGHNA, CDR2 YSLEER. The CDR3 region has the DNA TGCGCCAGCAGCCAAGATATAGGCAGATCGAACACTGAAGCTTTCTTT. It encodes CASSQDIGRSNTEAFF.

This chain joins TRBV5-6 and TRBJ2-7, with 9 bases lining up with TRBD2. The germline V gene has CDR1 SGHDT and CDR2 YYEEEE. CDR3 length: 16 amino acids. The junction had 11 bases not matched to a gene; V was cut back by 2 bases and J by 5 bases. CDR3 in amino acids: CASSFFGSGGENEQYF. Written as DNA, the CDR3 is TGTGCCAGCAGCTTTTTTGGTAGCGGGGGAGAAAACGAGCAGTACTTC.

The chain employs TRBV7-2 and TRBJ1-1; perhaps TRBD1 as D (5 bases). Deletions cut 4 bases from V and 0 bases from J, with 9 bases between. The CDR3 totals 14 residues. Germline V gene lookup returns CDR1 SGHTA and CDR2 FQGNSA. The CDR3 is CASSYRIMNTEAFF. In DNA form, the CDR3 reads TGTGCCAGCAGCTACAGGATCATGAACACTGAAGCTTTCTTT. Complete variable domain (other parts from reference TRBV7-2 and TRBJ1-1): GAGVSQSPSNKVTEKGKDVELRCDPISGHTALYWYRQSLGQGLEFLIYFQGNSAPDKSGLPSDRFSAERTGGSVSTLTIQRTQQEDSAVYLCASSYRIMNTEAFFGQGTRLTVV.